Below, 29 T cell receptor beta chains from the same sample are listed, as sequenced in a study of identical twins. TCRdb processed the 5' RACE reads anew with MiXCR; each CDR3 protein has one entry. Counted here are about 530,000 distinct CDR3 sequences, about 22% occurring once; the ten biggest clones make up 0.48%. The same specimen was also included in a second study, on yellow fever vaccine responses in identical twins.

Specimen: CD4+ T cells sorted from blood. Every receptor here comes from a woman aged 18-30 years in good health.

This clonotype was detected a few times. The CDR3 region has the DNA TGTGCCAGCAGCCAAGTAGAGCTCCGAGGTGAGACCCAGTACTTC. It codes for CASSQVELRGETQYF. The chain employs TRBV3-1 and TRBJ2-5; D remains unclear. Trimming left V 1 base short and J 5 bases short, with 14 bases between. The CDR3 totals 15 residues. Germline lookup yields CDR1 LGHDT and CDR2 YNNKEL (reference sequence).

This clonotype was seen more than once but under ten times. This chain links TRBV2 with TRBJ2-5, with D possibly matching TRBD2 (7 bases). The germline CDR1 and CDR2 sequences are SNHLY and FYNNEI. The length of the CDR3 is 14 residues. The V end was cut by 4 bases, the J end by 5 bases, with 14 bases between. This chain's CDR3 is CASSVRTRGETQYF. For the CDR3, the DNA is TGTGCCAGCAGTGTCAGGACTAGGGGGGAGACCCAGTACTTC. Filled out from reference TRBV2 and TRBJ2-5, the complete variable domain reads EPEVTQTPSHQVTQMGQEVILRCVPISNHLYFYWYRQILGQKVEFLVSFYNNEISEKSEIFDDQFSVERPDGSNFTLKIRSTKLEDSAMYFCASSVRTRGETQYFGPGTRLLVL.

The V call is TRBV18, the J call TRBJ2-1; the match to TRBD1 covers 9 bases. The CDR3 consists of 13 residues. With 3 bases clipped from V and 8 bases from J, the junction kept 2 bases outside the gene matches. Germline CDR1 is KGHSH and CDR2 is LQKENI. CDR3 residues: CASSPGQGHEQFF. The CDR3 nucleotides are TGTGCCAGCTCACCGGGACAGGGTCATGAGCAGTTCTTC.

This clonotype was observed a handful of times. CDR3 in amino acids: CSVGVQAYQPQHF. CDR3 sequence (DNA): TGCAGCGTTGGGGTACAGGCCTATCAGCCCCAGCATTTT. The chain recombines TRBV29-1 with TRBJ1-5, with a weak D call TRBD1 (5 bases). Germline V gene lookup returns CDR1 SQVTM and CDR2 ANQGSEA. V dropped 4 bases and J dropped 5 bases, with 12 bases sitting between them. CDR3 length: 13 residues. Complete variable domain (other parts from reference TRBV29-1 and TRBJ1-5): SAVISQKPSRDICQRGTSLTIQCQVDSQVTMMFWYRQQPGQSLTLIATANQGSEATYESGFVIDKFPISRPNLTFSTLTVSNMSPEDSSIYLCSVGVQAYQPQHFGDGTRLSIL.

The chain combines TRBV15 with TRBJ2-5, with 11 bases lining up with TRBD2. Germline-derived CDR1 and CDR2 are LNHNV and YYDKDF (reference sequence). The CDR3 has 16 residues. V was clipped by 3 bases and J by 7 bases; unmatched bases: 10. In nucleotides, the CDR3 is TGTGCCACCAGCAGGGGACTAGCGGCCCCGACTCGGACCCAGTACTTC. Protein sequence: CATSRGLAAPTRTQYF.

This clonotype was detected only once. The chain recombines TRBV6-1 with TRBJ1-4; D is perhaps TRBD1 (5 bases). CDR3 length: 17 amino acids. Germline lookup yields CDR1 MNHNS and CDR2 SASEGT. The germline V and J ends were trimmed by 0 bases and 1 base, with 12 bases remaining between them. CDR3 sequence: CASSEASYRLTNEKLFF. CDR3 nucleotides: TGTGCCAGCAGTGAAGCGTCCTACAGGCTAACTAATGAAAAACTGTTTTTT.

CDR3 sequence reads: CAISDPGREKETQYF. The CDR3 DNA is TGTGCCATCAGTGATCCAGGCCGGGAAAAAGAGACCCAGTACTTC. The gene calls are TRBV10-3 and TRBJ2-5, with D possibly matching TRBD2 (5 bases). The CDR3 runs to 15 residues. The germline CDR1 and CDR2 sequences are ENHRY and SYGVKD. V gave up 3 bases and J gave up 3 bases, with 14 bases separating them.

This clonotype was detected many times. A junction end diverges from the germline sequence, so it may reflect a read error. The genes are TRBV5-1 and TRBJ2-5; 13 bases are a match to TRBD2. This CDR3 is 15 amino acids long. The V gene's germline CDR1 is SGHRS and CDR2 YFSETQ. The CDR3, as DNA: TGTGCCAGCTCACCAGGACTAGCGGGAGAAGAGACCCAGTACTTC. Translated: CASSPGLAGEETQYF. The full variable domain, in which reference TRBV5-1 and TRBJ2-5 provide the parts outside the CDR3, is KAGVTQTPRYLIKTRGQQVTLSCSPISGHRSVSWYQQTPGQGLQFLFEYFSETQRNKGNFPGRFSGRQFSNSRSEMNVSTLELGDSALYLCASSPGLAGEETQYFGPGTRLLVL.

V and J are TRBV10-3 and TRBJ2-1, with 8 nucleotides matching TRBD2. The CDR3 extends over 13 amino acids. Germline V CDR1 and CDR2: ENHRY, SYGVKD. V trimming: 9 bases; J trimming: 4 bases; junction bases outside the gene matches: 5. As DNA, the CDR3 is TGTGCCATGACTAGCGACTTATACAATGAGCAGTTCTTC. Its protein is CAMTSDLYNEQFF.

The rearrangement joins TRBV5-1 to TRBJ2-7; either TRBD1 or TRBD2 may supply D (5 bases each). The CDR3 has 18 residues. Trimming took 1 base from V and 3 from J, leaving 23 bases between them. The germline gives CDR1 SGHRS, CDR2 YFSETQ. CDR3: CASSLTALGPGTIYEQYV. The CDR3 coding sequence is TGCGCCAGCAGCTTGACGGCACTGGGACCGGGAACAATCTACGAGCAGTACGTC.

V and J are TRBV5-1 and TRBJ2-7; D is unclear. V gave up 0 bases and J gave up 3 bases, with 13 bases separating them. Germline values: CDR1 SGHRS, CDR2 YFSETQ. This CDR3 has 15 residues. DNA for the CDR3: TGCGCCAGCAGCTTGGTCGCCGGAGCCTACTACGAGCAGTACTTC. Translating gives CASSLVAGAYYEQYF.

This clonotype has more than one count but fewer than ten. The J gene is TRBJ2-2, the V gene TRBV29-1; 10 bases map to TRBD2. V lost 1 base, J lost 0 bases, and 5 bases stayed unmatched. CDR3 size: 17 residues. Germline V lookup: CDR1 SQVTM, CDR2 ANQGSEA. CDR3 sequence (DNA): TGCAGCGTTGAAGGGTCACTAGCGGGAACGAACACCGGGGAGCTGTTTTTT. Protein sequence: CSVEGSLAGTNTGELFF.

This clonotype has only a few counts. In DNA form, the CDR3 reads TGTGCCAGCAGCTTTCCGCGACTAGCGGGGGACAATGAGCAGTTCTTC. It encodes CASSFPRLAGDNEQFF. The rearrangement joins TRBV7-9 to TRBJ2-1, with 12 bases identical to TRBD2. Trimming at V came to 3 bases and at J to 5 bases, leaving 5 bases not matched to a gene. The CDR3 runs 16 residues. Germline loops: CDR1 SEHNR, CDR2 FQNEAQ (reference sequence).

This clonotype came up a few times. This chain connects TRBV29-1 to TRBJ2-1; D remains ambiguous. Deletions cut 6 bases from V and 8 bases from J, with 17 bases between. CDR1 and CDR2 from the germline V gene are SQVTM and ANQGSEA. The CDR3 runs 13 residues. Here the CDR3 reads CSVAPPNHHEQFF. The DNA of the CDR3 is TGCAGCGTAGCCCCCCCAAACCACCATGAGCAGTTCTTC.

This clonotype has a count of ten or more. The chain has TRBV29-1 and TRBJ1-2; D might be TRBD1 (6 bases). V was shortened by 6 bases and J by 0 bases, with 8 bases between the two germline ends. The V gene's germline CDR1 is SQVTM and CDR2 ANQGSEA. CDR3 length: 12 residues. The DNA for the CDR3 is TGCAGCGTGGGACACTCTAACTATGGCTACACCTTC. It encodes CSVGHSNYGYTF.

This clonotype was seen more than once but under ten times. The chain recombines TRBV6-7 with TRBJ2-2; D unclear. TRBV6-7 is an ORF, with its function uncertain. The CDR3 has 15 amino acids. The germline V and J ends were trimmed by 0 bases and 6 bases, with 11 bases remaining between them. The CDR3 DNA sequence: TGTGCCAGCAGTTACTCGATCAATGGAGCCGGGGAGCTGTTTTTT. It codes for CASSYSINGAGELFF.

The CDR3 protein is CASSRGTVNEQYF. As DNA, the CDR3 is TGTGCCAGCAGCAGAGGGACGGTTAACGAGCAGTACTTC. The chain recombines TRBV7-9 with TRBJ2-7; D tentatively fits TRBD1 or TRBD2 (5 bases each). V gave up 5 bases and J gave up 5 bases, with 13 bases separating them. This CDR3 has 13 residues. Germline loops: CDR1 SEHNR, CDR2 FQNEAQ (reference sequence).

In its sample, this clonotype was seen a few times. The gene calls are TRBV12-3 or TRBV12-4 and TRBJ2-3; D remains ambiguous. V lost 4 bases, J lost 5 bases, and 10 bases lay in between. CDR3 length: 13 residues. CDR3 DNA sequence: TGTGCCAGCAGTTACGGGCCGGGAGATACGCAGTATTTT. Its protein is CASSYGPGDTQYF.

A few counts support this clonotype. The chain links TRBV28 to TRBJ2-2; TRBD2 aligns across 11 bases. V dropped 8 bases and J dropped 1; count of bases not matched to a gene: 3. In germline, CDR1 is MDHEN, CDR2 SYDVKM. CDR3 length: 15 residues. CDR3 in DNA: TGTGCCAGCTACCTAGCGGGAGGGAACACCGGGGAGCTGTTTTTT. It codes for CASYLAGGNTGELFF.

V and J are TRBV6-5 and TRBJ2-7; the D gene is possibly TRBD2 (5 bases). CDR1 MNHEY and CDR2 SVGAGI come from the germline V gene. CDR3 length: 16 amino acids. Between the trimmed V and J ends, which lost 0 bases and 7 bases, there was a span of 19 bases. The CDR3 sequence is CASSYSPGYLPGEQYF. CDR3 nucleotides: TGTGCCAGCAGTTACTCGCCGGGATATCTACCGGGAGAGCAGTACTTC.

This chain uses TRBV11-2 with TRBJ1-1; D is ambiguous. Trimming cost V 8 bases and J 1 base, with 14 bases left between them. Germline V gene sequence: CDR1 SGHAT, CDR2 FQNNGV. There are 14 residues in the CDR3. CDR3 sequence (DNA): TGTGCCAGCGGTACTTTCGCGCAGAACACTGAAGCTTTCTTT. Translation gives CASGTFAQNTEAFF.

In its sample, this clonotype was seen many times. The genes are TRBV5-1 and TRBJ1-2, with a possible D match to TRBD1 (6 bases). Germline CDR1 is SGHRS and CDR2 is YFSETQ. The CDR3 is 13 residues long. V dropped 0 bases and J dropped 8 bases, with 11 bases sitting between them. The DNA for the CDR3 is TGCGCCAGCAGCTTGGGACAGGTCTACGGCTACACCTTC. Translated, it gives CASSLGQVYGYTF.

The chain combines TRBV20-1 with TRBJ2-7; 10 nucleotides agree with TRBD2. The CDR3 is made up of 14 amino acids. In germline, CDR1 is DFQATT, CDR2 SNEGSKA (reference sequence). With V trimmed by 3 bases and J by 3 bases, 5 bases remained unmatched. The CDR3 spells CSASPGTSVYEQYF. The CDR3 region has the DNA TGCAGTGCTAGTCCCGGGACTAGCGTCTACGAGCAGTACTTC.

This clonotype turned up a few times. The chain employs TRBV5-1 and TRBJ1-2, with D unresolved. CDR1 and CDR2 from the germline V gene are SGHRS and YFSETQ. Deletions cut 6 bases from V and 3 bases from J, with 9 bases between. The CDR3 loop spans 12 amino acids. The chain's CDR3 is CASTAGHYGYTF. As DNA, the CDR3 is TGCGCCAGCACCGCTGGACACTATGGCTACACCTTC.

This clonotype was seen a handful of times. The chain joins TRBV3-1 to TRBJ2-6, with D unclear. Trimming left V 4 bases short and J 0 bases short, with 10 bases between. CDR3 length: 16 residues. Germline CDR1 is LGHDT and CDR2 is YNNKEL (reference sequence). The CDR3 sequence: CASSPQPLSGANVLTF. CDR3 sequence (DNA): TGTGCCAGCAGCCCACAGCCTCTCTCTGGGGCCAACGTCCTGACTTTC. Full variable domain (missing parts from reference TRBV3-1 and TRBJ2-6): DTAVSQTPKYLVTQMGNDKSIKCEQNLGHDTMYWYKQDSKKFLKIMFSYNNKELIINETVPNRFSPKSPDKAHLNLHINSLELGDSAVYFCASSPQPLSGANVLTFGAGSRLTVL.

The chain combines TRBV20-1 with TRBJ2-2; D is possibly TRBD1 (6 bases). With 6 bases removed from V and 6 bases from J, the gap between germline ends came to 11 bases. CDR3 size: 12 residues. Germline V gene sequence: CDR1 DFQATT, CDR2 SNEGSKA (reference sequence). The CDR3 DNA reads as TGCAGTGCAAACAGGGTTTCCGGGGAGCTGTTTTTT. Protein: CSANRVSGELFF.

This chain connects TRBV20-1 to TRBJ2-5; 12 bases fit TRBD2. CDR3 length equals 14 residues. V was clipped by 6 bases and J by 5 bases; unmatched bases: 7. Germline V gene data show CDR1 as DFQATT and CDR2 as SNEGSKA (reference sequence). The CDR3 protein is CSARTGTSGETQYF. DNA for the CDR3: TGCAGTGCCCGTACCGGGACTAGCGGGGAGACCCAGTACTTC.

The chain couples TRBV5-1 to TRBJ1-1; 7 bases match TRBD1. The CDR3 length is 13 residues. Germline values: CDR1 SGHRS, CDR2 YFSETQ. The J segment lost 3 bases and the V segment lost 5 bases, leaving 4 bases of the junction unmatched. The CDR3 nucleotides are TGCGCCAGCAGATACGACAGGGACACTGAAGCTTTCTTT. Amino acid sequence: CASRYDRDTEAFF.

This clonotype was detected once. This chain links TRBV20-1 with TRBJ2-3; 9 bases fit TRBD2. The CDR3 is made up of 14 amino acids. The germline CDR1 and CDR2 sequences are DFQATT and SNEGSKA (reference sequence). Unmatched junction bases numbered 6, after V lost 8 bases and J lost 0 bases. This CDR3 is CSPLSGGSTDTQYF. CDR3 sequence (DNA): TGCAGTCCCCTCAGCGGGGGGAGCACAGATACGCAGTATTTT.